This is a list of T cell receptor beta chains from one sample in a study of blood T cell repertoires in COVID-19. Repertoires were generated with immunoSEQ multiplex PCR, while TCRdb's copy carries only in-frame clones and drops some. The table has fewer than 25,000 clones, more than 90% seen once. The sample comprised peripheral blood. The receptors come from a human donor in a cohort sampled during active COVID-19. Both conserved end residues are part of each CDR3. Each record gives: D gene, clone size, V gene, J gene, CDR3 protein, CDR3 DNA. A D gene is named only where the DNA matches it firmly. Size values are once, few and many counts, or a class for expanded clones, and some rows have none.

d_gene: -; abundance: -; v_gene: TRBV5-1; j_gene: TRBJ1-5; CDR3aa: CASSPRQLNQPQHF; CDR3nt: TGCGCCAGCAGCCCAAGACAGCTCAATCAGCCCCAGCATTTT
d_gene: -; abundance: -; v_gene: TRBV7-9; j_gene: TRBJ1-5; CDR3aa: CASSRGGDQPQHF; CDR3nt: TGTGCCAGCAGCAGAGGGGGGGATCAGCCCCAGCATTTT
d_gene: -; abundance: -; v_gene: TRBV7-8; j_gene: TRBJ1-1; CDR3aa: CASSLTGRGAFF; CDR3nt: TGTGCCAGCAGCCTGACGGGGAGGGGAGCTTTCTTT
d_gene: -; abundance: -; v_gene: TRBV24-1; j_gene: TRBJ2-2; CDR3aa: CATRSSTGELFF; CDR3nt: TGTGCCACCAGATCTAGCACCGGGGAGCTGTTTTTT
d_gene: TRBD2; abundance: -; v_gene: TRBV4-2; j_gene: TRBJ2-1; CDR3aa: CASSQMTSGRDNEQFF; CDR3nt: TGTGCCAGCAGCCAAATGACTAGCGGGAGGGACAATGAGCAGTTCTTC
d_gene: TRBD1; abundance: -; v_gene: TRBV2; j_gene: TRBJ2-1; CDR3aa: CASSLGQGVFF; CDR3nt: TGTGCCAGCAGTCTAGGACAGGGGGTGTTCTTC
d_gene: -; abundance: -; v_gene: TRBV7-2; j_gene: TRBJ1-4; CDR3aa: CASSSVFLTGTNEKLFF; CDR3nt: TGTGCCAGCAGCTCCGTATTCTTGACAGGAACTAATGAAAAACTGTTTTTT
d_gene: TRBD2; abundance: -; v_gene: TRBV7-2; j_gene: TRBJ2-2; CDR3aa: CASSLGFGRSGILTGELFF; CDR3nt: TGTGCCAGCAGCTTAGGCTTTGGACGTAGCGGGATCTTGACCGGGGAGCTGTTTTTT
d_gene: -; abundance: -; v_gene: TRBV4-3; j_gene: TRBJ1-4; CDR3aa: CASSQDHRVNEKLFF; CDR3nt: TGCGCCAGCAGCCAAGATCACAGGGTCAATGAAAAACTGTTTTTT
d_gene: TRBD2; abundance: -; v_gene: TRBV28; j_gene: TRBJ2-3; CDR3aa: CASSHGTSGSTDTQYF; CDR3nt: TGTGCCAGCAGCCACGGGACTAGCGGGAGCACAGATACGCAGTATTTT
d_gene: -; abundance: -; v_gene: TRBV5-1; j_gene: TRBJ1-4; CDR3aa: CASSLVEGANEKLFF; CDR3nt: TGCGCCAGCAGCTTGGTCGAGGGGGCTAATGAAAAACTGTTTTTT
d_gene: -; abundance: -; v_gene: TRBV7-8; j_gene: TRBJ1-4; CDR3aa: CATGEDVGEKLFF; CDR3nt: TGTGCCACCGGGGAGGACGTGGGTGAAAAACTGTTTTTT
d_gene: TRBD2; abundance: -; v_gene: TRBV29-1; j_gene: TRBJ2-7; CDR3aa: CSVQGGEGFYEQYF; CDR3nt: TGCAGCGTCCAAGGAGGGGAGGGGTTTTACGAGCAGTACTTC
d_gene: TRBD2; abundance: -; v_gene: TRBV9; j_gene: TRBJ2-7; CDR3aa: CASSPLGLAGEQYF; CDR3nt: TGTGCCAGCAGCCCGTTGGGACTAGCGGGGGAGCAGTACTTC
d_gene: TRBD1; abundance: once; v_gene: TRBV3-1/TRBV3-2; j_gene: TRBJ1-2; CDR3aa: CASSQAKTGENYGYTF; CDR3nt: TGTGCCAGCAGCCAGGCTAAGACAGGGGAAAACTATGGCTACACCTTC
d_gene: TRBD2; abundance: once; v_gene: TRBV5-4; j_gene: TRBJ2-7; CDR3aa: CASSLVGGSAYEQYF; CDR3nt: TGTGCCAGCAGCTTGGTGGGCGGGAGCGCCTACGAGCAGTACTTC
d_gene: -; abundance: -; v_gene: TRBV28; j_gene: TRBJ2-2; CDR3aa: CASSLQAPGELFF; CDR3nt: TGTGCCAGCAGTCTACAGGCTCCCGGGGAGCTGTTTTTT